The T cell receptor (beta chain) under discussion was sequenced for a study of T cells of healthy individuals (dated by TCRdb to between 2017 and 2018). Library preparation employed 5' RACE. Sequencing used an Illumina MiSeq. TCRdb reprocessing: public reads trimmed at Q25 with fastp, clones called with MiXCR, in-frame beta chains kept. Rows are combined by CDR3 protein, so each entry shows the most common genes and DNA. Present in this sample are under 70,000 distinct CDR3 sequences, around 15% of which were seen just once. The ten biggest clones cover roughly 15% of the sample. On this clonotype: Its antigen remains unidentified. No quality values exist for individual bases; no much larger clone is one base distant.

From its cysteine to its phenylalanine, the CDR3 spans 14 amino acids. Only the CDR3 portion is preserved as DNA: 42 bases, with reading frame beginning at the first base. CDR1 and CDR2 (SGDLS, YYNGEE) derive from the germline V gene. V loses 0 bases of germline sequence and J loses 5 bases, and the interval between the two ends is 12 bases. The clonotype originates from a human donor in good health. Recombination linked TRBV9 to TRBJ2-7; the D segment could be TRBD2, given 5 matching bases. CDR3 region: CASSVGPGSDEQYF. In nucleotides, the sequence is TGTGCCAGCAGCGTAGGTCCAGGTAGCGACGAGCAGTACTTC.